Listed below are T cell receptor beta chains from one sample, sequenced in a study of shared clonotypes between healthy human individuals. TCRdb's copy holds only in-frame clones and misses some; the assay was immunoSEQ multiplex PCR. The sample lists approximately 1.9 million clones, 85% to 95% occurring once. Sequencing was performed on naive CD8+ T cells from PBMCs. The receptor set was obtained from a man between 18 and 29 years old in good health. Some clones in this sample may be carry-over from other donors' samples. The CDR3 runs from the conserved cysteine through the conserved F or W.

cdr3_aa v_call
CASSGPRLGSEQFF TRBV9
CASSFLIGAGPDTQYF TRBV7-8
CASSNGLAGWYQETQYF TRBV5-6
CASSPRRDRENIQYF TRBV7-9
CASRSPGYEQYF TRBV10-2
CASSPGTGNYEQYF TRBV7-2
CASSRKTGTGNPYNEQFF TRBV4-3
CSVEFFYNEQFF TRBV29-1
CASSQSDGPTEAFF TRBV16
CASSLDGFGYGYTF TRBV7-6
CASSLDYGAVRETQYF TRBV5-1
CASSPVGEGTNTEAFF TRBV28
CASSWGDRGEYF TRBV28
CASSTTEGGYEQYF TRBV7-2
CAWSVQIGPSYEQYF TRBV30
CASSPYSDIQYF TRBV4-1
CASSLEPDNYGYTF TRBV7-9
CASSPDSANEQFF TRBV13
CATLGLDGGKLFF TRBV10-3
CASRDGQIYEQFF TRBV19
CSVEKGQRNTEAFF TRBV29-1
CASGLAGAQETQYF TRBV27
CASSANSNTEAFF TRBV9
CASSHNTASGDYGYTF TRBV4-1
CASSYPGGGNTEAFF TRBV28
CASSARQGSHEQYF TRBV19
CAWSLGVTDYEQYF TRBV30
CASSEAEGGGYTF TRBV2
CASSQVAGEGEETQYF TRBV14
CASSLAGGSEAFF TRBV7-8